This entry describes one TCR beta chain. As yet, its antigen is unknown. Germline CDR1 is MDHEN and CDR2 is SYDVKM. Trimming took off 6 bases at V and 5 bases at J, with 19 bases between the two ends. This CDR3 is 15 amino acids long. The data originate from a study of blood T cells in healthy people across ages. The authors ran a second PCR of roughly 6 to 11 cycles using a sample-barcoded 5' primer and a J-beta primer mix. TCRdb processed the 5' RACE reads anew with MiXCR; each CDR3 protein has one entry. The sample yields over a million distinct CDR3 sequences, 55% to 75% seen once. Study-wide results and caveats: Lack of knowledge of donor CMV status possibly confounded expanded clonotype changes.

The TCR originated in a man younger than 35 in good health. Material: blood. This chain connects TRBV28 to TRBJ2-5; D not certain. The CDR3 loop is CASSQPPHGRETQYF. Written as DNA, the CDR3 is TGTGCCAGCAGCCAACCACCCCATGGACGGGAGACCCAGTACTTC.